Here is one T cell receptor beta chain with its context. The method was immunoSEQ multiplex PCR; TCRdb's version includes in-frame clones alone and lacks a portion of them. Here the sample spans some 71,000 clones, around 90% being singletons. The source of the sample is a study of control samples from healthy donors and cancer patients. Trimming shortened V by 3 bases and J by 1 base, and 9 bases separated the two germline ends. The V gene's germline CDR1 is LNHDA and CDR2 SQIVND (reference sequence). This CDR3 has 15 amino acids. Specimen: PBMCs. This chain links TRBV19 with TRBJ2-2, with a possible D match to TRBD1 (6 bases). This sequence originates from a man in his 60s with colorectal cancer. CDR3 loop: CASSMEQGNTGELFF. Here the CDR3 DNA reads TGTGCCAGTAGTATGGAACAGGGGAACACCGGGGAGCTGTTTTTT.